The TCR beta chain described here comes from a study of blood T cell repertoires in COVID-19. Study context: Samples taken during acute and convalescent COVID-19 were collected in the United States, Italy and Spain. The cDNA or gDNA used as material had been derived from T cells, B-cell-depleted T cells, or PBMCs.

This CDR3 is 15 amino acids long. CDR1 MNHEY and CDR2 SVGAGI come from the germline V gene. The V gene lost 8 bases and the J gene lost 2 bases, with 19 bases spanning the gap. Original handling: Reference gene primers were amplified, and this amplification served to estimate nucleated cell counts. Libraries were prepared by immunoSEQ multiplex PCR; TCRdb keeps only in-frame clonotypes and omits some of them. The V and J calls and clone size were taken over from that table, and D and trimming were inferred from the DNA. This table holds approximately 260,000 clones, 70% to 90% found once. In this sample, this clone turned up once.

This chain links TRBV6-5 with TRBJ2-7, with D possibly being TRBD2 (6 bases). This TCR was sampled from a woman between 65 and 79 years old with acute or convalescent COVID-19. Material: peripheral blood. Written as DNA, the CDR3 is TGTGCCAGCCGGTTCCAAGGGAGGTCGGCCTACGAGCAGTACTTC. Protein: CASRFQGRSAYEQYF.